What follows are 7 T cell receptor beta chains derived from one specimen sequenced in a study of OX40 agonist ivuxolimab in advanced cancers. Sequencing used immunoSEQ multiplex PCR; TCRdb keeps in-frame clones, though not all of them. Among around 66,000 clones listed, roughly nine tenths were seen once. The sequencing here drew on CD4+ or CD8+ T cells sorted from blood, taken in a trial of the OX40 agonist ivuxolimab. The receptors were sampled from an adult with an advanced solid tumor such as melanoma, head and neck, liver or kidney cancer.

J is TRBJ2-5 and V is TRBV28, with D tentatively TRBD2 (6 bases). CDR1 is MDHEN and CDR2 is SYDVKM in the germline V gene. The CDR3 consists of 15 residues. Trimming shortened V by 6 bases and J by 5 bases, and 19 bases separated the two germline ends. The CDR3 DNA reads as TGTGCCAGCAGAGAACTAGGGACTGCGGGCGAGACCCAGTACTTC. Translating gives CASRELGTAGETQYF.

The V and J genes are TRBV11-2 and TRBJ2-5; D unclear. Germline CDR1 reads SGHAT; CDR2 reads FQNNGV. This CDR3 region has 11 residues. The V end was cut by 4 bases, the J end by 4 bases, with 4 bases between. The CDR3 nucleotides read TGTGCCAGCAGCTGGAGAGAGACCCAGTACTTC. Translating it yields CASSWRETQYF.

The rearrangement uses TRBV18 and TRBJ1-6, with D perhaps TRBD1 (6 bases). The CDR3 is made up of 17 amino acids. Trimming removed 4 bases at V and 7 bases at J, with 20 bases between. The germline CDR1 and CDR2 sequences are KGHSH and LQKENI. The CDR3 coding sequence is TGTGCCAGCTCACTATGGACAGTCGGCGCTTCAAATTCACCCCTCCACTTT. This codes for CASSLWTVGASNSPLHF.

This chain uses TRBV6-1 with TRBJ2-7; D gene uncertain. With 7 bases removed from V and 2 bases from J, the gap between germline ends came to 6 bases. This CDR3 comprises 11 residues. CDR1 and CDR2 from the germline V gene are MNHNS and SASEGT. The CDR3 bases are TGTGCCAGCAAAAGCCCCTACGAGCAGTACTTC. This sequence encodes CASKSPYEQYF.

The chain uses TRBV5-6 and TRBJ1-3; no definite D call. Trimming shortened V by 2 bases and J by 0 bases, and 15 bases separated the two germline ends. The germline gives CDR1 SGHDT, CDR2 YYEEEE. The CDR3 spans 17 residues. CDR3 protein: CASSFSITRYSGNTIYF. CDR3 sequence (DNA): TGTGCCAGCAGCTTTTCCATCACCAGGTACTCTGGAAACACCATATATTTT.

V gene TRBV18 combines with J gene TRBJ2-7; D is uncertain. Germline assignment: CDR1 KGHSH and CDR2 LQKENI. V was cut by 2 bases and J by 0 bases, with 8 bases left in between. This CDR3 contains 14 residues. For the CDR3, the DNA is TGTGCCAGCTCACCAACGCCATTCTCCTACGAGCAGTACTTC. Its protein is CASSPTPFSYEQYF. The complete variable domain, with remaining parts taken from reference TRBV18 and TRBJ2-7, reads NAGVMQNPRHLVRRRGQEARLRCSPMKGHSHVYWYRQLPEEGLKFMVYLQKENIIDESGMPKERFSAEFPKEGPSILRIQQVVRGDSAAYFCASSPTPFSYEQYFGPGTRLTVT.

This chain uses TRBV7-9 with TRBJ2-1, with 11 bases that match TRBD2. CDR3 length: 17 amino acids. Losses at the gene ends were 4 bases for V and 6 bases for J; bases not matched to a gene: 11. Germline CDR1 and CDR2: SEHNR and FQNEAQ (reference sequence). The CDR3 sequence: CASSSQRASGGINEQFF. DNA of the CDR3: TGTGCCAGCAGCTCCCAACGAGCTAGCGGGGGGATCAATGAGCAGTTCTTC.